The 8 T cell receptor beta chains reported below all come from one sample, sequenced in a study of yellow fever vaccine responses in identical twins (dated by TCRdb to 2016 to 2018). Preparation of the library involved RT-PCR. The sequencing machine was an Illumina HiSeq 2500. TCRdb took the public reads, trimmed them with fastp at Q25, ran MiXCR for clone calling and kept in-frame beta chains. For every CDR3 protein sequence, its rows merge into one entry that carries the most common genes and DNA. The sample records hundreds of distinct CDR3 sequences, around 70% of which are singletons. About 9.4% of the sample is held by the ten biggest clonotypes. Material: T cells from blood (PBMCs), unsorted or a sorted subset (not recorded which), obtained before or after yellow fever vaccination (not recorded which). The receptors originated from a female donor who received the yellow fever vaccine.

CDR3 protein: CAIGGTHEYEQYF. The CDR3 DNA reads TGTGCCATCGGTGGGACCCATGAATACGAGCAGTACTTC. This chain links TRBV10-3 with TRBJ2-7; either TRBD1 or TRBD2 may fit D (5 bases each). The V gene's germline CDR1 is ENHRY and CDR2 SYGVKD. Trimming left V 8 bases short and J 4 bases short, with 15 bases between. The CDR3 contains 13 residues.

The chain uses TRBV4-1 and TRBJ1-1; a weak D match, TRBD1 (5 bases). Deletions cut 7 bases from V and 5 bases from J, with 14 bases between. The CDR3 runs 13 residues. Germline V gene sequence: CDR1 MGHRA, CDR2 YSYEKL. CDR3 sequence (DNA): TGCGCCAGCAAAGGGGTGGAGAAAACTGAAGCTTTCTTT. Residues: CASKGVEKTEAFF.

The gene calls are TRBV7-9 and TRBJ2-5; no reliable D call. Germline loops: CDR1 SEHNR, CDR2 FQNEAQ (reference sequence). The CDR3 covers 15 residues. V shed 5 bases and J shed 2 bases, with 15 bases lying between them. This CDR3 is CASSRRLSGQETQYF. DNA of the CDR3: TGTGCCAGCAGCCGCCGGTTGAGTGGGCAAGAGACCCAGTACTTC.

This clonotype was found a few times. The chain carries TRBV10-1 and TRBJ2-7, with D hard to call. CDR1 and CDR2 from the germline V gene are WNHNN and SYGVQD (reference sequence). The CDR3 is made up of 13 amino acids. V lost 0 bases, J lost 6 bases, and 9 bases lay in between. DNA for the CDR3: TGCGCCAGCAGTGAGTCGACGGGTGGCGAGCAGTACGTC. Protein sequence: CASSESTGGEQYV.

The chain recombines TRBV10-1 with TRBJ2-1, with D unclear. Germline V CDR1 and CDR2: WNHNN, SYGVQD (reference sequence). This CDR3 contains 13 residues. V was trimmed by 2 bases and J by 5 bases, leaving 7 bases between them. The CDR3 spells CASSENSNNEQFF. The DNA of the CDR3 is TGCGCCAGCAGTGAGAACAGCAACAATGAGCAGTTCTTC.

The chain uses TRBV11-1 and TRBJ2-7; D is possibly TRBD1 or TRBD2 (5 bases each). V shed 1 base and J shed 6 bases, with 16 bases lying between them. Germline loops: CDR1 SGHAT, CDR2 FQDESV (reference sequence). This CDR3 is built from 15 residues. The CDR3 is CASSLGRAVGGEQYF. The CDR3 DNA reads TGTGCCAGCAGCTTAGGCAGGGCCGTTGGAGGCGAGCAGTACTTC.

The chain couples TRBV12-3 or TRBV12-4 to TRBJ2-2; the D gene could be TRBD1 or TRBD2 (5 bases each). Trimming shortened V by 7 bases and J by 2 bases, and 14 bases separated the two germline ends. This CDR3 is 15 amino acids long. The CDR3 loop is CASTRDRLNTGELFF. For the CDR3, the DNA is TGTGCCAGCACCAGGGACCGATTAAACACCGGGGAGCTGTTTTTT.

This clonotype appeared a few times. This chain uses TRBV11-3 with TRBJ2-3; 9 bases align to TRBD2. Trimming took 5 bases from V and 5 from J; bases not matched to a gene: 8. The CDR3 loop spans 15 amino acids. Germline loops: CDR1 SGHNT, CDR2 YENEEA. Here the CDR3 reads CASSPGLARGDTQYF. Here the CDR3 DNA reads TGTGCCAGCAGCCCCGGACTAGCGAGGGGAGATACGCAGTATTTT.